One sample yielded the 6 T cell receptor beta chains listed below, sequenced in a study of T-cell reconstitution after alpha-beta-depleted transplantation in children. Preparation of the TCRbeta library involved a method that used unique molecular identifiers. From the PCR reads, TCRdb called clonotypes with MiXCR, one entry per CDR3 protein. The table has over 550,000 distinct CDR3 sequences, about 10% seen once; the top ten hold about 4.3%. The material sequenced was PBMCs from the stem cell graft donor, taken from the stem cell graft. The receptors were sampled from a human donor who donated a stem cell graft to a child with acute myeloid leukemia.

This clonotype has a handful of counts. The chain has TRBV29-1 and TRBJ2-3; 8 positions match TRBD2. Trimming at V came to 4 bases and at J to 4 bases, leaving 4 bases not matched to a gene. Germline V gene data show CDR1 as SQVTM and CDR2 as ANQGSEA. CDR3 length: 13 residues. CDR3 bases: TGCAGCGTTGCGGGACTAGTCTCAGATACGCAGTATTTT. It codes for CSVAGLVSDTQYF.

This clonotype was counted at least ten times. The rearrangement links TRBV4-3 to TRBJ2-1; TRBD1 or TRBD2 may be the D gene (5 bases each). V was trimmed by 4 bases and J by 4 bases, leaving 17 bases between them. The CDR3 runs to 16 residues. CDR1 and CDR2 (germline): LGHNA, YSLEER. CDR3 amino acids: CASSLRLGTPYNEQFF. The CDR3 DNA follows: TGCGCCAGCAGCCTCCGTCTCGGGACCCCATACAATGAGCAGTTCTTC.

This clonotype was detected ten times or more. The chain combines TRBV5-1 with TRBJ2-1; D may be TRBD2 (5 bases). The CDR3 length is 16 residues. Germline V gene data show CDR1 as SGHRS and CDR2 as YFSETQ. V lost 4 bases and J 8 bases, leaving 22 bases between the germline ends. CDR3 bases: TGCGCCAGCAGCCGAAGAGAGCTGAATGGAGGCGATGAGCAGTTCTTC. This encodes CASSRRELNGGDEQFF.

This clonotype occurred many times. This chain uses TRBV28 with TRBJ1-4; no definite D call. V dropped 7 bases and J dropped 0 bases, with 12 bases sitting between them. Germline V CDR1 and CDR2: MDHEN, SYDVKM. The length of the CDR3 is 15 residues. CDR3 bases: TGTGCCAGCATCGTAGCCGGGGCAACTAATGAAAAACTGTTTTTT. This gives the protein CASIVAGATNEKLFF. The full variable domain, rest sourced from reference TRBV28 and TRBJ1-4, is DVKVTQSSRYLVKRTGEKVFLECVQDMDHENMFWYRQDPGLGLRLIYFSYDVKMKEKGDIPEGYSVSREKKERFSLILESASTNQTSMYLCASIVAGATNEKLFFGSGTQLSVL.

This clonotype was detected ten times or more. The chain links TRBV12-3 or TRBV12-4 to TRBJ2-2; weak D call: TRBD2 (5 bases). Deletions cut 4 bases from V and 3 bases from J, with 15 bases between. The CDR3 loop spans 16 amino acids. This CDR3 reads CASSSAGRGHTGELFF. CDR3 bases: TGTGCCAGCAGTTCCGCTGGGCGAGGGCACACCGGGGAGCTGTTTTTT.

This clonotype was observed a few times. This chain joins TRBV7-3 and TRBJ2-5, with D hard to call. CDR3 size: 16 residues. The germline gives CDR1 SGHTA, CDR2 FQGTGA. Trimming stripped 4 bases from V and 1 base from J, with 16 bases between. CDR3 sequence (DNA): TGTGCCAGCAGCTCTCAAATTGATGGCAGCCAAGAGACCCAGTACTTC. Translated, it gives CASSSQIDGSQETQYF.